Included here is one TCR beta chain sequence, with context. The junction departs from germline at one end; a sequencing error may be responsible. This entry belongs to a study of T cells in Graves' hyperthyroidism and ophthalmopathy. Germline CDR1 is SSHAT and CDR2 is FNYEAQ (reference sequence). The CDR3 loop spans 13 amino acids. Amplification yielded TCR beta CDR3 regions, with RNA transcripts as the source. During a first-round RT-PCR of the TCR CDR3, the HTBI primer set was used. TCRdb analysed the multiplex PCR reads with MiXCR anew, one entry per CDR3 protein. This table holds approximately 640,000 distinct CDR3 sequences, less than 45% found once.

Sequencing input: peripheral blood or thyroid tissue (not recorded which). This chain links TRBV7-7 with TRBJ2-7; D is undetermined. The source of this sequence is an adult man with Graves' disease, either hyperthyroidism or ophthalmopathy (not recorded which). The CDR3 is CASSSTTTAGQYF. The CDR3 region has the DNA TGTGCTAGCAGCTCCACCACCACAGCTGGGCAGTACTTC.